This TCR beta chain came from a study of shared T cell receptors in the human thymus. The protocol was immunoSEQ multiplex PCR, while the TCRdb copy is restricted to in-frame clones and leaves out a portion. The data contain some 640,000 clones, about 90% of them seen just once; the ten biggest clones take up 0.0094%. These data were also reused for a study on human thymus T cells. This second report adds: Corrective heart surgery yielded the resections from which the thymus tissue came. In thymic and blood repertoires alike, V and J usage looked biased. Thymic TCR repertoires of unrelated people reportedly overlapped highly.

The sample taken for sequencing was thymocytes. The sequence was obtained from a boy under two years old with a congenital heart defect.

DNA for the CDR3: TGCGCCAGCAGCTTGGACCTCAGCGGGGACAGCACAGATACGCAGTATTTT. Translation: CASSLDLSGDSTDTQYF. V and J are TRBV5-1 and TRBJ2-3, with 7 bases lining up with TRBD2. From germline, CDR1 is SGHRS and CDR2 YFSETQ. There are 17 residues in the CDR3. Trimming cost V 0 bases and J 0 bases; bases outside gene matches: 7.